This TCR beta chain was identified during a study of regulatory T cells in long-lasting Graves disease. Study observations and caveats: Small numbers of samples may have cut accuracy. Repertoires from persistent disease leaned toward TRBV28, TRBJ1-2 and TRBJ2-5.

Stated time point: newly diagnosed GD, antithyroid drugs for less than 3 months. Extracted PBMC RNA gave rise to the TCR library. Combining iRepertoire HTBI primers with Arm-PCR of CDR3 regions, the authors built TCR beta libraries. TCRdb reanalysed the multiplex PCR reads using MiXCR and keeps one entry per CDR3 protein. The sample yields about 440,000 distinct CDR3 sequences, about 15% seen once. The CDR3 covers 15 residues. Per germline, CDR1 SGHNT and CDR2 YYREEE (reference sequence). Concerning this clonotype: Its antigen remains unidentified. Its ends do not fully match the called genes, so a read error is possible.

The same sample was also used in a study of T cells in Graves' hyperthyroidism and ophthalmopathy. This second study notes: Over 18 months, lack of ophthalmopathy progression marked Graves' hyperthyroidism as stable. The TCR CDR3 was amplified in a first-round RT-PCR using the HTBI primer set.

This clonotype was sampled from a woman in her thirties with Graves disease. This sample comprised peripheral blood mononuclear cells (PBMCs), obtained at new diagnosis, from a patient treated with antithyroid drugs. The chain links TRBV5-4 to TRBJ2-7; 7 bases are shared with TRBD2. CDR3 DNA: TGTGCCAGCAGCTCACGGACTAGTTCGTTCTACGAGCAGTACTTT. This codes for CASSSRTSSFYEQYF.